A single sample gave rise to the 2 T cell receptor beta chains below, sequenced in a study of T-cell reconstitution after alpha-beta-depleted transplantation in children (dated by TCRdb to the mid-2010s). Receptor amplification or capture employed PCR. Sequencing was performed on an Illumina HiSeq 2500. TCR library preparation used molecular barcoding, with unique molecular identifiers applied to normalize quantification of the TCRbeta repertoire. TCRdb passed the public sequencing reads through fastp at Q25 and MiXCR, retaining productive beta sequences. Entries that share a CDR3 protein sequence are merged under the most common genes and DNA. For this sample there are 400,000 to 550,000 distinct CDR3 sequences; about 10% appear just once. The ten largest clonotypes hold just over 2% of the sample. The treatment or condition label on this specimen signifies: allogeneic hematopoietic cell transplantation with graft depleted of TCRalphabeta T cells and CD19 B cells.

The material was PBMCs, obtained before TCRalphabeta/CD19-depleted stem cell transplant. These receptors all come from a child aged 2 to 9 with inherited bone marrow failure, due to receive a stem cell transplant.

This clonotype was found many times. The CDR3 is CASSSERIADTQYF. CDR3 nucleotides: TGTGCCAGCAGTTCGGAGCGGATCGCAGATACGCAGTATTTT. The rearrangement uses TRBV12-3 or TRBV12-4 and TRBJ2-3, with D possibly TRBD2 on 5 matching bases. There are 14 residues in the CDR3. Deletions cut 4 bases from V and 4 bases from J, with 12 bases between.

This clonotype was detected a few times. V gene TRBV11-2 combines with J gene TRBJ1-1; maybe TRBD1 (6 bases). CDR3 length: 20 amino acids. V lost 0 bases and J lost 6, with 29 bases in between. Germline V gene data show CDR1 as SGHAT and CDR2 as FQNNGV. The chain's CDR3 is CASSLDKNARGGMGRPEAFF. In DNA, the CDR3 is TGTGCCAGCAGCTTAGACAAAAACGCCAGGGGCGGAATGGGTCGTCCTGAAGCTTTCTTT.